A single sample gave rise to the 8 T cell receptor beta chains below, sequenced in a study of T-cell memory formation after mild COVID-19. TCRdb fed the 5' RACE reads into MiXCR, producing one record per CDR3 protein. The sample carries around 400,000 distinct CDR3 sequences, roughly 24% recorded once. Material: PBMCs or a T cell subset sorted from them (not recorded which). Receptor source: an adult woman who had mild COVID-19 (a few samples of this study predate the infection). Cell type and time point are not known.

This clonotype has more than one count but fewer than ten. The gene calls are TRBV12-3 or TRBV12-4 and TRBJ2-4; no clear D. V lost 6 bases to trimming and J lost 8 bases, with 14 bases between them. The CDR3 runs to 13 residues. The CDR3 protein is CASSRDGPDIQYF. Written as DNA, the CDR3 is TGTGCCAGCAGCAGAGACGGCCCGGACATTCAGTACTTC.

The V gene is TRBV29-1, the J gene TRBJ2-4; D gene unclear. V lost 0 bases, J lost 7 bases, and 13 bases lay in between. CDR3 size: 14 residues. Germline loops: CDR1 SQVTM, CDR2 ANQGSEA. The CDR3 DNA reads TGCAGCGTTGAAGATCTGTCGCAGACGAACATTCAGTACTTC. This encodes CSVEDLSQTNIQYF.

The CDR3 is CASSLGLAGTTDTQYF. Written as DNA, the CDR3 is TGTGCCAGCAGTTTGGGACTAGCGGGAACTACAGATACGCAGTATTTT. This sequence joins TRBV12-3 or TRBV12-4 and TRBJ2-3; 13 nucleotides align to TRBD2. The J segment lost 3 bases and the V segment lost 3 bases, leaving 3 bases of the junction unmatched. The CDR3 is 16 residues long.

This clonotype was found many times. The chain recombines TRBV7-9 with TRBJ2-3; 7 positions match TRBD2. The CDR3 covers 14 residues. After removal of 4 bases from V and 6 bases from J, the junction contained 7 bases not matched to a gene. CDR1 is SEHNR, CDR2 FQNEAQ, per germline (reference sequence). The CDR3 DNA reads as TGTGCCAGCAGCTCCGGGGACTACTCCGATACGCAGTATTTT. It codes for CASSSGDYSDTQYF.

This clonotype was seen ten or more times. The chain is built from TRBV11-2 and TRBJ1-2; no reliable D call. The CDR3 spans 14 residues. In germline, CDR1 is SGHAT, CDR2 FQNNGV. V shed 0 bases and J shed 8 bases, with 13 bases lying between them. The CDR3 loop reads CASSLESGSRGYTF. In DNA form, the CDR3 reads TGTGCCAGCAGCTTAGAGTCTGGGTCGAGGGGCTACACCTTC.

The chain joins TRBV29-1 to TRBJ2-5, with 7 bases aligning to TRBD2. Germline-derived CDR1 and CDR2 are SQVTM and ANQGSEA. This CDR3 region has 14 residues. V shed 4 bases, J shed 2 bases, and the junction held 7 bases outside the gene matches. The CDR3 is CSVAGLAAQETQYF. The CDR3 DNA reads as TGCAGCGTTGCTGGGCTAGCGGCGCAAGAGACCCAGTACTTC.

The chain uses TRBV5-1 and TRBJ2-1, with D perhaps TRBD2 (5 bases). CDR3 size: 16 residues. V lost 4 bases, J lost 5 bases, and 19 bases lay in between. From germline, CDR1 is SGHRS and CDR2 YFSETQ. The CDR3 is CASSLGVRPLNNEQFF. The CDR3, as DNA: TGCGCCAGCAGCCTCGGGGTCCGACCACTGAACAATGAGCAGTTCTTC.

Ten or more counts support this clonotype. The chain couples TRBV15 to TRBJ1-5, with D tentatively TRBD1 (6 bases). Germline V gene lookup returns CDR1 LNHNV and CDR2 YYDKDF (reference sequence). The V gene lost 6 bases and the J gene lost 2 bases, with 23 bases spanning the gap. The CDR3 is 18 residues long. CDR3 in amino acids: CATRRGEARYGGNQPQHF. CDR3 sequence (DNA): TGTGCCACCAGGAGGGGGGAGGCGAGGTATGGTGGCAATCAGCCCCAGCATTTT.